These 23 T cell receptor beta chains were sequenced from one sample in a study of identical twins. MiXCR, run by TCRdb on the 5' RACE reads, gives a single entry per CDR3 protein. Found here are 1.5 million to 2 million distinct CDR3 sequences, about 31% of them singletons; the top ten hold roughly 0.3%. The specimen sequenced was cord blood. The receptors stem from a newborn girl in good health.

As to this clonotype: A much larger clone lies one base from this, so it may be a read error. This chain uses TRBV12-3 or TRBV12-4 with TRBJ2-3; 10 bases map to TRBD2. With 2 bases clipped from V and 2 bases from J, the junction kept 4 bases outside the gene matches. The CDR3 is made up of 16 amino acids. CDR3 in amino acids: CASSLSSGGATDTQYF. The CDR3 DNA reads TGTGCCAGCAGTTTATCCAGCGGGGGGGCCACAGATACGCAGTATTTT.

This clonotype has just a few counts. V is TRBV9 and J is TRBJ2-1, with a tentative D call TRBD1 (6 bases). The CDR3 totals 15 residues. Germline V gives CDR1 SGDLS, CDR2 YYNGEE. The V and J ends lost 2 bases and 8 bases respectively, with 17 bases between them. CDR3 loop: CASSVSGAGWDEQFF. In DNA form, the CDR3 reads TGTGCCAGCAGCGTCTCAGGGGCCGGGTGGGATGAGCAGTTCTTC.

The chain employs TRBV28 and TRBJ1-2; 7 positions match TRBD1. The CDR3 has 16 amino acids. The germline V gene encodes CDR1 MDHEN and CDR2 SYDVKM. V lost 4 bases to trimming and J lost 3 bases; unmatched junction nucleotides: 11. The CDR3 here is CASSSTQQTGYYGYTF. DNA for the CDR3: TGTGCCAGCAGTTCCACCCAACAGACAGGGTACTATGGCTACACCTTC.

This clonotype was recorded a few times. The chain carries TRBV29-1 and TRBJ1-2; 8 positions agree with TRBD1. The length of the CDR3 is 12 residues. V shed 6 bases and J 4 bases; nucleotides not matched to a gene: 4. Germline values: CDR1 SQVTM, CDR2 ANQGSEA. Written as DNA, the CDR3 is TGCAGCGTCGCGACAGGGGCCTATGGCTACACCTTC. It codes for CSVATGAYGYTF.

This clonotype was counted a few times. This sequence joins TRBV4-2 and TRBJ2-1; 8 bases map to TRBD2. Trimming took 0 bases from V and 2 from J; bases not matched to a gene: 3. This CDR3 has 16 amino acids. Germline V lookup: CDR1 LGHNA, CDR2 YNFKEQ. In DNA, the CDR3 is TGTGCCAGCAGCCAAGACGCGGGGGGTCCCTACAATGAGCAGTTCTTC. It encodes CASSQDAGGPYNEQFF.

J is TRBJ2-3 and V is TRBV28; D is undetermined. CDR1 and CDR2 from the germline V gene are MDHEN and SYDVKM. Trimming removed 2 bases from V and 4 bases from J, with 10 bases in between. The CDR3 is made up of 14 amino acids. DNA of the CDR3: TGTGCCAGCAGTTTACTCCCAATCGCAGATACGCAGTATTTT. Translating it yields CASSLLPIADTQYF.

This clonotype was counted a few times. The CDR3 is CASKRQYQETQYF. For the CDR3, the DNA is TGTGCCAGCAAGCGACAGTACCAAGAGACCCAGTACTTC. The chain uses TRBV5-6 and TRBJ2-5, with D perhaps matching TRBD1 (5 bases). Trimming cost V 6 bases and J 0 bases, with 9 bases left between them. Germline loops: CDR1 SGHDT, CDR2 YYEEEE. This CDR3 has 13 residues. Full variable domain (outside the CDR3, taken from reference TRBV5-6 and TRBJ2-5): DAGVTQSPTHLIKTRGQQVTLRCSPKSGHDTVSWYQQALGQGPQFIFQYYEEEERQRGNFPDRFSGHQFPNYSSELNVNALLLGDSALYLCASKRQYQETQYFGPGTRLLVL.

This clonotype was detected a few times. V gene TRBV5-6 combines with J gene TRBJ2-3; D is undetermined. Germline CDR1 is SGHDT and CDR2 is YYEEEE. Trimming cost V 0 bases and J 9 bases, with 26 bases left between them. This CDR3 has 18 residues. Here the CDR3 reads CASSLGLGGAPETFTQYF. The CDR3 DNA follows: TGTGCCAGCAGCTTGGGACTGGGTGGAGCTCCCGAGACGTTCACGCAGTATTTT.

This clonotype has only a few counts. V usage is TRBV2 and J usage is TRBJ2-3; D is possibly TRBD2 (5 bases). This CDR3 has 15 amino acids. Germline CDR1 reads SNHLY; CDR2 reads FYNNEI. V was cut by 2 bases and J by 6 bases, with 15 bases left in between. CDR3 in amino acids: CASSEMASSRDTQYF. The CDR3 nucleotides are TGTGCCAGCAGTGAAATGGCTAGCTCTAGGGATACGCAGTATTTT.

About this clonotype: A much larger clone is a single base away; this may be a read error. The V call is TRBV6-2 or TRBV6-3, the J call TRBJ1-2, with TRBD1 matching over 9 bases. Germline CDR1 MNHEY, CDR2 SVGEGT. The CDR3 is 15 residues long. The CDR3 DNA is TGTGTCAGCAGTCAGACCCCTGGACAGGGGAGCGGCTACACCTTC. Protein sequence: CVSSQTPGQGSGYTF.

This clonotype has ten or more counts. The rearrangement uses TRBV27 and TRBJ2-5, with 8 bases matching TRBD1. Unmatched junction bases numbered 10, after V lost 5 bases and J lost 5 bases. The CDR3 consists of 15 residues. Germline CDR1 MNHEY, CDR2 SMNVEV (reference sequence). DNA of the CDR3: TGTGCCAGCAGTCCGTTGTTGTCAGGGGGCGAGACCCAGTACTTC. Its protein product is CASSPLLSGGETQYF.

This rearrangement joins TRBV25-1 to TRBJ1-6; 8 bases agree with TRBD1. CDR1 and CDR2 from the germline V gene are MGHDK and SYGVNS. The CDR3 loop spans 15 amino acids. V gave up 2 bases and J gave up 10 bases; unmatched junction bases: 7. The DNA for the CDR3 is TGTGCCAGCAGTGAAGGGCAGGGGGCAAGGTCACCCCTCCACTTT. Translated, it gives CASSEGQGARSPLHF.

This clonotype was detected many times. The J gene is TRBJ2-1, the V gene TRBV27; 8 bases fit TRBD2. Germline V gene sequence: CDR1 MNHEY, CDR2 SMNVEV (reference sequence). CDR3 length: 16 residues. V lost 5 bases to trimming and J lost 0 bases; unmatched junction nucleotides: 6. The CDR3 DNA reads as TGTGCCAGCAGTCCTAGCGGGCTGAGCTCCTACAATGAGCAGTTCTTC. Translating gives CASSPSGLSSYNEQFF.

This clonotype was observed once. This may be a read error: a much more frequent sequence differs by one nucleotide. The chain employs TRBV20-1 and TRBJ2-3; TRBD2 might be the D (5 bases). CDR1 DFQATT and CDR2 SNEGSKA come from the germline V gene (reference sequence). V lost 0 bases to trimming and J lost 7 bases, with 8 bases between them. The CDR3 runs to 12 residues. Here the CDR3 DNA reads TGCAGTGCTAGAGATCTCGGGAATACGCAGTATTTT. Its translation: CSARDLGNTQYF.

This clonotype was counted between two and nine times. The rearrangement uses TRBV20-1 and TRBJ2-3; 8 positions match TRBD2. CDR1 is DFQATT and CDR2 is SNEGSKA in the germline V gene (reference sequence). The junction had 13 bases not matched to a gene; V was cut back by 6 bases and J by 5 bases. The CDR3 runs 15 residues. The CDR3 bases are TGCAGTGCGCGGGACCCTACTAGCGGAGGAGATACGCAGTATTTT. Protein product: CSARDPTSGGDTQYF.

This clonotype has only a few counts. The DNA of the CDR3 is TGTGCCAGCAGCTTAGTGGTAGTAAGGGATGAGCAGTTCTTC. Its translation: CASSLVVVRDEQFF. The chain links TRBV7-8 to TRBJ2-1; no firm D call. This CDR3 has 14 amino acids. V lost 1 base and J 8 bases, leaving 12 bases between the germline ends. Looked up from germline, CDR1 is SGHVS and CDR2 is FQNEAQ.

This clonotype was found many times. The chain is built from TRBV28 and TRBJ2-1, with D perhaps TRBD1 or TRBD2 (5 bases each). V shed 6 bases and J shed 9 bases, with 12 bases lying between them. The germline gives CDR1 MDHEN, CDR2 SYDVKM. This CDR3 has 12 amino acids. The CDR3 loop reads CASSGKGTEQFF. In nucleotides, the CDR3 is TGTGCCAGCAGCGGGAAGGGGACTGAGCAGTTCTTC.

The CDR3 coding sequence is TGCGCCAGCAGCTTGACTAGCGGGGAGAGGGAGCAGTTCTTC. Translating gives CASSLTSGEREQFF. The V and J genes are TRBV5-1 and TRBJ2-1, with 10 bases fitting TRBD2. The V gene's germline CDR1 is SGHRS and CDR2 YFSETQ. V lost 1 base to trimming and J lost 10 bases; unmatched junction nucleotides: 5. The CDR3 length is 14 residues.

The table lists this clonotype with a few counts. The chain links TRBV6-2 or TRBV6-3 to TRBJ2-5, with 7 bases matching TRBD2. Trimming at V came to 4 bases and at J to 4 bases, leaving 15 bases not matched to a gene. In germline, CDR1 is MNHEY, CDR2 SVGEGT. There are 17 residues in the CDR3. The CDR3 region is CASSFRGVVSSSETQYF. CDR3 nucleotide sequence: TGTGCCAGCAGTTTCCGGGGGGTGGTTTCCTCTTCAGAGACCCAGTACTTC.

In its sample, this clonotype was seen many times. The CDR3 DNA reads as TGCAGCGCTCAGACAGGCTCCTACGAGCAGTACTTC. Protein: CSAQTGSYEQYF. This sequence joins TRBV20-1 and TRBJ2-7; possible D gene TRBD1, 6 bases. Per the germline V gene, CDR1 is DFQATT and CDR2 is SNEGSKA (reference sequence). The CDR3 runs to 12 residues.

In regard to this clonotype: It is likely a read error, because the conserved phenylalanine at the end of the CDR3 is missing. The chain couples TRBV6-4 to TRBJ2-1; 9 bases map to TRBD2. The CDR3 contains 16 residues. Germline CDR1 MRHNA, CDR2 SNTAGT. Trimming at V came to 5 bases and at J to 6 bases, leaving 11 bases not matched to a gene. CDR3 region: CASSPPLAGEGNEQFL. The CDR3 DNA reads TGTGCCAGCAGTCCACCACTAGCGGGCGAGGGCAATGAGCAGTTCTTA.

This clonotype was picked up one time. The junction differs from germline at one of its ends, possibly a read error. The chain joins TRBV6-4 to TRBJ2-5; 10 bases align to TRBD2. The CDR3 sequence is 17 residues long. Per the germline V gene, CDR1 is MRHNA and CDR2 is SNTAGT. CDR3 amino acids: CACSDRSLAGKRNEQYF. The DNA of the CDR3 is TGTGCCTGCAGTGACCGATCACTAGCGGGGAAAAGAAATGAGCAGTACTTC.

The chain recombines TRBV20-1 with TRBJ2-5; 10 positions match TRBD2. The germline V gene encodes CDR1 DFQATT and CDR2 SNEGSKA (reference sequence). CDR3 length: 14 amino acids. V lost 2 bases and J lost 11; bases outside the gene matches: 11. CDR3 sequence reads: CSARPGLATDEQYF. The CDR3 coding sequence is TGCAGTGCTAGACCGGGACTAGCGACAGATGAGCAGTACTTC.